The next 28 T cell receptor beta chains were all read from a single sample in a study of cytomegalovirus exposure and HLA in healthy donors. Amplification used 60 Vbeta primers and 13 Jbeta primers. Libraries were prepared by immunoSEQ multiplex PCR; TCRdb keeps only in-frame clonotypes and omits some of them. Of 150,000 to 180,000 clones in the sample, over 70% were seen once. Sequenced input: PBMCs. Receptor source: a man under 40 in good health and CMV-seropositive.

This clone has only a few counts. V gene TRBV27 combines with J gene TRBJ2-6; D not resolved. V lost 3 bases and J 0 bases, leaving 6 bases between the germline ends. The CDR3 loop spans 15 amino acids. Looked up from germline, CDR1 is MNHEY and CDR2 is SMNVEV (reference sequence). CDR3 nucleotide sequence: TGTGCCAGCAGTTTTGGTAGCTCTGGGGCCAACGTCCTGACTTTC. Protein sequence: CASSFGSSGANVLTF.

This clone was observed a handful of times. The chain joins TRBV7-2 to TRBJ2-3; 11 bases map to TRBD2. The germline CDR1 and CDR2 sequences are SGHTA and FQGNSA. The ends lost 5 bases at V and 4 bases at J; junction bases unmatched: 8. CDR3 length: 16 amino acids. CDR3 region: CASSTAGLADPDTQYF. The CDR3 region has the DNA TGTGCCAGCAGCACCGCGGGACTAGCGGACCCAGATACGCAGTATTTT.

The J gene is TRBJ1-1, the V gene TRBV11-1; 10 bases are shared with TRBD1. CDR3 length: 15 residues. The V and J ends lost 7 bases and 0 bases, in that order; junction bases with no gene match: 5. Per germline, CDR1 SGHAT and CDR2 FQDESV (reference sequence). CDR3 in DNA: TGTGCCAGCACCCAGGACAGGGGGATGAACACTGAAGCTTTCTTT. Amino acid sequence: CASTQDRGMNTEAFF.

This clone turned up a few times. V is TRBV28 and J is TRBJ2-7; 9 bases map to TRBD2. Germline V gene data show CDR1 as MDHEN and CDR2 as SYDVKM. The V gene end was trimmed by 6 bases and the J gene end by 3 bases; junction bases not matched to a gene: 9. This CDR3 is 15 amino acids long. The CDR3 DNA follows: TGTGCCAGCAGCTCCCCTAGCGGGAAGGGCTACGAGCAGTACTTC. Protein sequence: CASSSPSGKGYEQYF.

V is TRBV7-3 and J is TRBJ1-2; 8 bases are shared with TRBD1. The CDR3 has 16 residues. J lost 7 bases, V lost 5 bases, and 15 bases had no gene match. Germline V gene sequence: CDR1 SGHTA, CDR2 FQGTGA. CDR3 amino acids: CASSASGAGGAGGYTF. CDR3 nucleotides: TGTGCCAGCAGCGCCTCCGGGGCAGGGGGCGCCGGTGGCTACACCTTC.

V and J are TRBV7-2 and TRBJ2-7; TRBD1 aligns across 9 bases. The length of the CDR3 is 14 residues. Germline values: CDR1 SGHTA, CDR2 FQGNSA. V lost 5 bases, J lost 9 bases, and 11 bases stayed unmatched. The CDR3 nucleotides are TGTGCCAGCAGCCGAGACCGGGACAGGGCAAGGCAGTACTTC. It specifies CASSRDRDRARQYF.

The gene calls are TRBV19 and TRBJ1-1, with TRBD1 identical over 7 bases. The CDR3 extends over 15 amino acids. The germline V gene encodes CDR1 LNHDA and CDR2 SQIVND (reference sequence). Trimming took 1 base from V and 3 from J; bases not matched to a gene: 5. The CDR3 spells CASSIGYRGDTEAFF. CDR3 nucleotide sequence: TGTGCCAGTAGTATAGGTTACAGGGGTGACACTGAAGCTTTCTTT.

This CDR3 reads CASSQVPADNSYNEQFF. CDR3 DNA sequence: TGTGCCAGCAGCCAGGTTCCTGCGGACAACTCCTACAATGAGCAGTTCTTC. The genes are TRBV4-2 and TRBJ2-1; D is possibly TRBD1 (5 bases). V lost 3 bases to trimming and J lost 0 bases, with 15 bases between them. CDR1 is LGHNA and CDR2 is YNFKEQ in the germline V gene. The CDR3 contains 17 residues.

The chain couples TRBV5-1 to TRBJ2-1; TRBD2 matches at 9 bases. In germline, CDR1 is SGHRS, CDR2 YFSETQ. With 0 bases clipped from V and 5 bases from J, the junction kept 0 bases outside the gene matches. This CDR3 is 14 amino acids long. CDR3 coding DNA: TGCGCCAGCAGCTTGGGACTAGCGGACAATGAGCAGTTCTTC. As protein: CASSLGLADNEQFF. Together with reference TRBV5-1 and TRBJ2-1, the CDR3 gives the full variable domain: KAGVTQTPRYLIKTRGQQVTLSCSPISGHRSVSWYQQTPGQGLQFLFEYFSETQRNKGNFPGRFSGRQFSNSRSEMNVSTLELGDSALYLCASSLGLADNEQFFGPGTRLTVL.

The chain has TRBV11-1 and TRBJ2-7; 11 bases map to TRBD2. This CDR3 region has 15 residues. The V gene's germline CDR1 is SGHAT and CDR2 FQDESV (reference sequence). V dropped 4 bases and J dropped 0; count of bases not matched to a gene: 2. The CDR3 DNA follows: TGTGCCAGCAGCTCGGGACTAGCGGCCTCCTACGAGCAGTACTTC. This codes for CASSSGLAASYEQYF.

The genes are TRBV19 and TRBJ1-2, with D possibly matching TRBD1 (6 bases). The V end was cut by 2 bases, the J end by 4 bases, with 17 bases between. Germline assignment: CDR1 LNHDA and CDR2 SQIVND (reference sequence). There are 16 residues in the CDR3. CDR3 coding DNA: TGTGCCAGTAGTATAAGGACAGAAACCCCCTTCTATGGCTACACCTTC. Translating gives CASSIRTETPFYGYTF. Full variable domain (rest looked up from reference TRBV19 and TRBJ1-2): DGGITQSPKYLFRKEGQNVTLSCEQNLNHDAMYWYRQDPGQGLRLIYYSQIVNDFQKGDIAEGYSVSREKKESFPLTVTSAQKNPTAFYLCASSIRTETPFYGYTFGSGTRLTVV.

The rearrangement joins TRBV30 to TRBJ1-5; 7 bases map to TRBD1. This CDR3 is built from 13 residues. Germline loops: CDR1 GTSNPN, CDR2 SVGIG (reference sequence). J was trimmed by 4 bases and V by 3 bases; bases with no gene match: 3. For the CDR3, the DNA is TGTGCCTGGAGGACAGGGTTAAATCAGCCCCAGCATTTT. Amino acids: CAWRTGLNQPQHF.

This chain links TRBV6-5 with TRBJ1-3, with TRBD1 identical over 8 bases. Germline CDR1 MNHEY, CDR2 SVGAGI. The V and J ends lost 2 bases and 9 bases, in that order; junction bases with no gene match: 6. CDR3 size: 14 residues. The CDR3, as DNA: TGTGCCAGCAGTTACGACAGGGGTGAGAGCACCATATATTTT. This translates into CASSYDRGESTIYF.

This clone was seen only a few times. A read error is likely, as this CDR3 ends without the conserved phenylalanine or tryptophan. V is TRBV28 and J is TRBJ1-2; possible D gene TRBD1, 6 bases. This CDR3 has 14 amino acids. V was pared by 2 bases and J by 8 bases, with 15 bases between. Germline V gene sequence: CDR1 MDHEN, CDR2 SYDVKM. The CDR3 reads CASSLNGGALGYTL. The CDR3 DNA reads as TGTGCCAGCAGTTTAAACGGGGGGGCACTGGGCTACACCCTC.

The chain carries TRBV19 and TRBJ2-3, with D possibly being TRBD1 (5 bases). The CDR3 runs 13 residues. CDR1 LNHDA and CDR2 SQIVND come from the germline V gene (reference sequence). Trimming took 4 bases from V and 5 from J, leaving 10 bases between them. The CDR3 is CASSSRAGDTQYF. CDR3 bases: TGTGCCAGTAGTAGCAGGGCTGGAGATACGCAGTATTTT. The variable domain in full, completed from reference TRBV19 and TRBJ2-3, reads DGGITQSPKYLFRKEGQNVTLSCEQNLNHDAMYWYRQDPGQGLRLIYYSQIVNDFQKGDIAEGYSVSREKKESFPLTVTSAQKNPTAFYLCASSSRAGDTQYFGPGTRLTVL.

This clone has just a few counts. This sequence joins TRBV30 and TRBJ1-4; 7 bases fit TRBD1. The ends lost 0 bases at V and 8 bases at J; junction bases unmatched: 9. This CDR3 spans 15 amino acids. Germline V gives CDR1 GTSNPN, CDR2 SVGIG (reference sequence). The CDR3 nucleotides are TGTGCCTGGAGTGTGGACAGGAGTGAGCGAGAAAAACTGTTTTTT. Protein sequence: CAWSVDRSEREKLFF.

The rearrangement links TRBV2 to TRBJ2-1; D possibly corresponds to TRBD2 (5 bases). V shed 4 bases and J shed 4 bases, with 14 bases lying between them. Germline V gene lookup returns CDR1 SNHLY and CDR2 FYNNEI. The CDR3 runs 15 residues. In DNA, the CDR3 is TGTGCCAGCAGTGTCTTGGGAGCGGAATACAATGAGCAGTTCTTC. Residues: CASSVLGAEYNEQFF.

The chain links TRBV6-1 to TRBJ2-7, with TRBD2 identical over 7 bases. The ends lost 6 bases at V and 1 base at J; junction bases unmatched: 9. The V gene's germline CDR1 is MNHNS and CDR2 SASEGT. The CDR3 length is 15 residues. The CDR3 spells CASRTGGRGSYEQYF. The CDR3 coding sequence is TGTGCCAGCAGAACGGGGGGACGCGGGTCCTACGAGCAGTACTTC.

The chain joins TRBV18 to TRBJ1-1; TRBD1 is a possible D gene (5 bases). Germline CDR1 is KGHSH and CDR2 is LQKENI. Trimming pared 5 bases from V and 2 bases from J, leaving 9 bases between. The CDR3 length is 13 residues. The CDR3 region has the DNA TGTGCCAGCTCAACAGGCCGTAACACTGAAGCTTTCTTT. Amino acids: CASSTGRNTEAFF.

This clone was recorded only once. The chain combines TRBV28 with TRBJ2-1; TRBD2 agrees at 8 bases. With V trimmed by 4 bases and J by 3 bases, 8 bases remained unmatched. This CDR3 region has 16 residues. The V gene's germline CDR1 is MDHEN and CDR2 SYDVKM. The CDR3 sequence is CASSSLLADDYNEQFF. CDR3 DNA: TGTGCCAGCAGTTCCTTACTAGCGGATGACTACAATGAGCAGTTCTTC.

V usage is TRBV9 and J usage is TRBJ1-6, with 9 nucleotides matching TRBD1. The V and J ends lost 3 bases and 10 bases, in that order; junction bases with no gene match: 5. There are 14 residues in the CDR3. Germline V gene lookup returns CDR1 SGDLS and CDR2 YYNGEE. In DNA, the CDR3 is TGTGCCAGCAGCGAAGGACAGGGGAGATCACCCCTCCACTTT. Protein: CASSEGQGRSPLHF.

The chain carries TRBV6-5 and TRBJ2-5; D possibly corresponds to TRBD2 (5 bases). There are 14 residues in the CDR3. V was shortened by 7 bases and J by 3 bases, with 15 bases between the two germline ends. Germline CDR1 and CDR2: MNHEY and SVGAGI. CDR3 loop: CASTLGSGEETQYF. CDR3 DNA: TGTGCCAGCACCCTGGGGAGCGGAGAAGAGACCCAGTACTTC.

This chain links TRBV28 with TRBJ2-1; tentatively, D is TRBD2 (6 bases). The ends were cut back, 6 bases at V and 6 bases at J, with 12 bases in the middle. The CDR3 has 13 residues. Looked up from germline, CDR1 is MDHEN and CDR2 is SYDVKM. The CDR3 loop is CASRLTSTNEQFF. The CDR3 DNA reads TGTGCCAGCAGGCTGACTAGTACCAATGAGCAGTTCTTC.

This clone was found a few times. The chain joins TRBV6-5 to TRBJ1-5, with 8 bases aligning to TRBD1. Germline CDR1 MNHEY, CDR2 SVGAGI. Unmatched junction bases numbered 3, after V lost 6 bases and J lost 2 bases. CDR3 size: 14 residues. The CDR3 reads CASSSDRGNQPQHF. The CDR3 DNA reads TGTGCCAGCAGCTCGGACAGGGGCAATCAGCCCCAGCATTTT.

This sequence joins TRBV10-3 and TRBJ1-1, with 7 bases fitting TRBD1. The ends lost 6 bases at V and 4 bases at J; junction bases unmatched: 11. CDR1 is ENHRY and CDR2 is SYGVKD in the germline V gene. This CDR3 is 15 amino acids long. The CDR3 DNA is TGTGCCATCAGCCCCAGACAGGGACAAGGCACTGAAGCTTTCTTT. Translated: CAISPRQGQGTEAFF.

The V call is TRBV6-5, the J call TRBJ2-2, with D unclear. The CDR3 is 11 residues long. CDR1 and CDR2 (germline): MNHEY, SVGAGI. The V end lost 6 bases, the J end lost 6 bases, and 5 bases lay between the germline ends. The CDR3 is CASSRAGELFF. CDR3 coding DNA: TGTGCCAGCAGCCGGGCCGGGGAGCTGTTTTTT.

The chain links TRBV4-2 to TRBJ2-2, with a possible D match to TRBD1 (6 bases). From germline, CDR1 is LGHNA and CDR2 YNFKEQ. The CDR3 sequence is 15 residues long. The germline V and J ends were trimmed by 2 bases and 3 bases, with 10 bases remaining between them. Here the CDR3 DNA reads TGTGCCAGCAGCCAACTACAGGGTTACACCGGGGAGCTGTTTTTT. It translates to CASSQLQGYTGELFF.

J is TRBJ1-1 and V is TRBV6-5; D uncertain. Germline V CDR1 and CDR2: MNHEY, SVGAGI. The CDR3 runs to 13 residues. Deletions cut 7 bases from V and 1 base from J, with 10 bases between. The CDR3: CASTPRGNTEAFF. DNA of the CDR3: TGTGCCAGCACCCCCCGGGGGAACACTGAAGCTTTCTTT.